This T cell receptor beta chain was found in a study of graft-versus-host responses after intestinal transplantation. Study at large: Multivisceral, liver-intestinal, or isolated intestinal transplants were performed in recipients.

On this clone itself: Antigen specificity is unknown.

The data were produced by immunoSEQ multiplex PCR, yet TCRdb's version contains in-frame clones alone and is incomplete. The table records 80,000 to 100,000 clones, around 93% of them present only once. This CDR3 contains 16 residues. V was trimmed by 1 base and J by 9 bases, leaving 19 bases between them. The germline CDR1 and CDR2 sequences are SGHAT and FQNNGV. Sequenced material: unstimulated CD8+ T cells sorted from spleen or lymph node cells, taken before transplant. The TCR was taken from a human donor who was the organ donor for an intestinal transplant. This chain uses TRBV11-2 with TRBJ2-1, with a possible D match to TRBD2 (7 bases). CDR3 region: CASSLVPGGRRGEQFF. The CDR3 coding sequence is TGTGCCAGCAGCTTAGTTCCCGGGGGGCGCAGGGGTGAGCAGTTCTTC. Complete variable domain (other parts from reference TRBV11-2 and TRBJ2-1): EAGVAQSPRYKIIEKRQSVAFWCNPISGHATLYWYQQILGQGPKLLIQFQNNGVVDDSQLPKDRFSAERLKGVDSTLKIQPAKLEDSAVYLCASSLVPGGRRGEQFFGPGTRLTVL.